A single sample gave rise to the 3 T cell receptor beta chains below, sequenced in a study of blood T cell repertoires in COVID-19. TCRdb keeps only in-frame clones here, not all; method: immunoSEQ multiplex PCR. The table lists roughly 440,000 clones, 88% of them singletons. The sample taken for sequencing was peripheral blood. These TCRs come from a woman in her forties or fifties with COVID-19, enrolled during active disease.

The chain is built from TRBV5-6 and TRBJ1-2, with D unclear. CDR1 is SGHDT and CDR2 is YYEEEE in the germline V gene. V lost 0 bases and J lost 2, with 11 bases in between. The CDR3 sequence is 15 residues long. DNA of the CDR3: TGTGCCAGCAGCTTGGCTCTCCAGGTGAACTATGGCTACACCTTC. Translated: CASSLALQVNYGYTF.

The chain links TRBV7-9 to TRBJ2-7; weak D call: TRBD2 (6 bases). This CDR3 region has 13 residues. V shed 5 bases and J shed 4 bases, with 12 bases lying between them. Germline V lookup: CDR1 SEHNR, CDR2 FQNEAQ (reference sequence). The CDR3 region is CASSPAGRYEQYF. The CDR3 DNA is TGTGCCAGCAGCCCCGCGGGGCGGTACGAGCAGTACTTC.

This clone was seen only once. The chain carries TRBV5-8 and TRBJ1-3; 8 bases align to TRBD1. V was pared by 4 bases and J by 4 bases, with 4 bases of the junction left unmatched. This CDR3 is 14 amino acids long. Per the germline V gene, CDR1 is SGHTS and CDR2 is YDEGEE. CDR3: CASSLQGDGNTIYF. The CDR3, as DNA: TGTGCCAGCAGCCTACAGGGGGACGGAAACACCATATATTTT.